Listed here are 24 T cell receptor beta chains from one sample, sequenced in a study of neurological immune-mediated disorders. TCRdb redid the calling of the 5' RACE reads with MiXCR, one entry per CDR3 protein. The data hold some 65,000 distinct CDR3 sequences, with 3.5% to 4.5% observed a single time. Sequences were obtained from PBMCs. All receptors derive from a middle-aged man with multiple sclerosis.

This clonotype turned up a few times. The chain is built from TRBV18 and TRBJ2-1; tentative D call: TRBD1 (5 bases). Germline V gives CDR1 KGHSH, CDR2 LQKENI. V shed 4 bases and J shed 7 bases, with 11 bases lying between them. This CDR3 is built from 13 residues. CDR3 protein: CASSLERGNEQFF. The CDR3 DNA reads TGTGCCAGCTCACTTGAAAGGGGAAATGAGCAGTTCTTC.

This clonotype was detected many times. The chain uses TRBV28 and TRBJ1-2; 7 bases match TRBD1. Looked up from germline, CDR1 is MDHEN and CDR2 is SYDVKM. The CDR3 runs to 13 residues. The J segment lost 4 bases and the V segment lost 6 bases, leaving 5 bases of the junction unmatched. This CDR3 reads CASRPGQAYGYTF. CDR3 bases: TGTGCCAGCAGGCCCGGACAGGCCTATGGCTACACCTTC.

The CDR3 protein is CASSTGQGQPQHF. CDR3 DNA: TGCGCCAGCAGCACTGGACAGGGCCAGCCCCAGCATTTT. The genes are TRBV5-1 and TRBJ1-5; 8 bases align to TRBD1. In germline, CDR1 is SGHRS, CDR2 YFSETQ. The ends lost 4 bases at V and 7 bases at J; junction bases unmatched: 4. This CDR3 has 13 amino acids.

This clonotype was counted many times. V and J are TRBV20-1 and TRBJ1-2, with TRBD1 matching over 10 bases. Looked up from germline, CDR1 is DFQATT and CDR2 is SNEGSKA (reference sequence). Germline trimming cut 0 bases from V and 5 bases from J; bases unmatched to any gene: 3. The CDR3 extends over 14 amino acids. The CDR3 DNA reads as TGCAGTGCTAGAGATGGGACAGGGGTGTATGGCTACACCTTC. Residues: CSARDGTGVYGYTF.

A few counts support this clonotype. V is TRBV12-3 or TRBV12-4 and J is TRBJ1-1, with D uncertain. This CDR3 spans 14 amino acids. Trimming took off 1 base at V and 10 bases at J, with 16 bases between the two ends. Here the CDR3 DNA reads TGTGCCAGCAGTTTAGGCAGGAGAAACCTTGGAGCTTTCTTT. It yields the protein CASSLGRRNLGAFF.

There are a few counts of this clonotype. Mismatch with germline at one junction end may stem from a read error. The chain joins TRBV12-3 or TRBV12-4 to TRBJ1-6; a possible D gene is TRBD1 (6 bases). The CDR3 runs 13 residues. CDR3 in DNA: TGTGCCAGCAGCCCGGGACAAGAATCACCCCTCAACTTT. Protein: CASSPGQESPLNF.

This clonotype was observed many times. The chain combines TRBV4-2 with TRBJ2-2; 12 bases match TRBD1. The CDR3 sequence is 16 residues long. Unmatched junction bases numbered 2, after V lost 0 bases and J lost 6 bases. The germline CDR1 and CDR2 sequences are LGHNA and YNFKEQ. This chain's CDR3 is CASSQEGQGAAGELFF. Here the CDR3 DNA reads TGTGCCAGCAGCCAAGAGGGACAGGGGGCGGCCGGGGAGCTGTTTTTT.

This clonotype was counted ten times or more. The chain recombines TRBV4-1 with TRBJ1-5; D unclear. The CDR3 runs to 13 residues. V was cut by 4 bases and J by 11 bases, with 15 bases left in between. Germline CDR1 reads MGHRA; CDR2 reads YSYEKL. The CDR3 coding sequence is TGCGCCAGCAGCCCACTGTCCGGTTCAGCCCAGCATTTT. Its translation is CASSPLSGSAQHF.

This clonotype was counted at least ten times. The chain uses TRBV28 and TRBJ1-5, with D perhaps matching TRBD1 (5 bases). Per the germline V gene, CDR1 is MDHEN and CDR2 is SYDVKM. The CDR3 length is 19 residues. V lost 1 base to trimming and J lost 4 bases, with 23 bases between them. DNA of the CDR3: TGTGCCAGCAGTTTATTTTTCCGGCCCGAGGCTGAGGGGAATCAGCCCCAGCATTTT. Protein: CASSLFFRPEAEGNQPQHF. Variable domain in full (rest from reference TRBV28 and TRBJ1-5): DVKVTQSSRYLVKRTGEKVFLECVQDMDHENMFWYRQDPGLGLRLIYFSYDVKMKEKGDIPEGYSVSREKKERFSLILESASTNQTSMYLCASSLFFRPEAEGNQPQHFGDGTRLSIL.

This clonotype was counted ten times or more. The V and J genes are TRBV20-1 and TRBJ1-5, with D perhaps TRBD1 (5 bases). The CDR3 has 14 residues. V was clipped by 1 base and J by 2 bases, with 9 bases between them. Germline V gene sequence: CDR1 DFQATT, CDR2 SNEGSKA (reference sequence). The CDR3 nucleotides are TGCAGTGCTAGAGTGGGGCTTGGCAATCAGCCCCAGCATTTT. Amino acids: CSARVGLGNQPQHF.

This clonotype appeared many times. This chain links TRBV5-5 with TRBJ2-2; no firm D call. Germline V gene data show CDR1 as SGHKS and CDR2 as YYEKEE (reference sequence). V was trimmed by 4 bases and J by 2 bases, leaving 9 bases between them. CDR3 size: 14 residues. Written as DNA, the CDR3 is TGTGCCAGCAGCGCTACCCATAACACCGGGGAGCTGTTTTTT. Translated, it gives CASSATHNTGELFF.

This clonotype was seen ten or more times. The chain carries TRBV5-1 and TRBJ1-1; D not resolved. Germline CDR1 is SGHRS and CDR2 is YFSETQ. This CDR3 contains 12 residues. V was pared by 5 bases and J by 0 bases, with 5 bases between. As DNA, the CDR3 is TGCGCCAGCAGGATGATGAACACTGAAGCTTTCTTT. As protein: CASRMMNTEAFF.

In its sample, this clonotype was seen many times. The rearrangement links TRBV30 to TRBJ1-2; unclear D gene. Germline loops: CDR1 GTSNPN, CDR2 SVGIG (reference sequence). This CDR3 has 14 residues. V was cut by 2 bases and J by 8 bases, with 18 bases left in between. The chain's CDR3 is CAWSTTGLSGGYTF. In nucleotides, the CDR3 is TGTGCCTGGAGTACCACCGGGCTCTCGGGCGGCTACACCTTC.

There are many counts of this clonotype. The rearrangement joins TRBV5-5 to TRBJ2-7; D is unclear. Per the germline V gene, CDR1 is SGHKS and CDR2 is YYEKEE (reference sequence). This CDR3 is 13 amino acids long. V was cut by 0 bases and J by 3 bases, with 7 bases left in between. Here the CDR3 reads CASSLAPSYEQYV. The CDR3, as DNA: TGTGCCAGCAGCTTGGCCCCCAGCTACGAGCAGTACGTC.

This clonotype occurred many times. J is TRBJ2-4 and V is TRBV3-1, with D uncertain. Germline V gene sequence: CDR1 LGHDT, CDR2 YNNKEL (reference sequence). The CDR3 spans 15 residues. V dropped 4 bases and J dropped 2 bases, with 12 bases sitting between them. The DNA for the CDR3 is TGTGCCAGCAGCCCCCCGGAAGCCACCAAAAACATTCAGTACTTC. It translates to CASSPPEATKNIQYF.

The genes are TRBV18 and TRBJ2-3, with TRBD2 as a possible D gene (5 bases). CDR1 and CDR2 (germline): KGHSH, LQKENI. V was pared by 4 bases and J by 0 bases, with 11 bases between. The CDR3 runs 15 residues. The CDR3 nucleotides are TGTGCCAGCTCACGGAGCGGTCCTAGCACAGATACGCAGTATTTT. As protein: CASSRSGPSTDTQYF. Based on the CDR3 plus reference TRBV18 and TRBJ2-3, the full variable domain is NAGVMQNPRHLVRRRGQEARLRCSPMKGHSHVYWYRQLPEEGLKFMVYLQKENIIDESGMPKERFSAEFPKEGPSILRIQQVVRGDSAAYFCASSRSGPSTDTQYFGPGTRLTVL.

In its sample, this clonotype was seen a few times. The chain couples TRBV20-1 to TRBJ1-4; D may be TRBD1 (6 bases). The CDR3 has 13 residues. The germline CDR1 and CDR2 sequences are DFQATT and SNEGSKA (reference sequence). V dropped 5 bases and J dropped 8 bases, with 15 bases sitting between them. The CDR3 loop reads CSASPGHIEKLFF. In nucleotides, the CDR3 is TGCAGTGCTTCACCGGGACATATCGAAAAACTGTTTTTT.

This clonotype was picked up many times. CDR3 DNA sequence: TGCAGTGCTAGGGGGAACAGGGACTCCTACGAGCAGTACGTC. Translated, it gives CSARGNRDSYEQYV. J is TRBJ2-7 and V is TRBV20-1, with D possibly being TRBD1 (6 bases). CDR1 and CDR2 (germline): DFQATT, SNEGSKA (reference sequence). Trimming stripped 3 bases from V and 0 bases from J, with 12 bases between. This CDR3 comprises 14 residues.

A few counts support this clonotype. The chain links TRBV29-1 to TRBJ2-1; 13 positions match TRBD2. Trimming at V came to 4 bases and at J to 9 bases, leaving 6 bases not matched to a gene. Germline V lookup: CDR1 SQVTM, CDR2 ANQGSEA. The CDR3 consists of 14 residues. The CDR3 bases are TGCAGCGTTGGAACTAGCGGGGGGGCGGGTGAGCAGTTCTTC. It yields the protein CSVGTSGGAGEQFF.

This clonotype was seen repeatedly, ten times or more. CDR3 residues: CASSTHRGETQYF. In DNA, the CDR3 is TGTGCCAGCAGTACACACCGAGGAGAGACCCAGTACTTC. The chain recombines TRBV28 with TRBJ2-5; D not resolved. The V and J ends lost 5 bases and 4 bases respectively, with 11 bases between them. The CDR3 length is 13 residues. Germline V gene data show CDR1 as MDHEN and CDR2 as SYDVKM.

The rearrangement uses TRBV2 and TRBJ2-1; 8 nucleotides match TRBD2. The germline V gene encodes CDR1 SNHLY and CDR2 FYNNEI. V gave up 5 bases and J gave up 9 bases; unmatched junction bases: 15. The CDR3 consists of 16 residues. In DNA, the CDR3 is TGTGCCAGCAGTCCCACCGGGGGGGCGGGAAGAATTGAGCAGTTCTTC. Translated: CASSPTGGAGRIEQFF.

This clonotype was observed a few times. The chain combines TRBV4-1 with TRBJ2-5; D gene unclear. This CDR3 is built from 15 residues. Germline CDR1 MGHRA, CDR2 YSYEKL. V was pared by 4 bases and J by 4 bases, with 16 bases between. CDR3 DNA: TGCGCCAGCAGCCCCCGCGCAGGTTCGGGAGAGACCCAGTACTTC. This codes for CASSPRAGSGETQYF.

This clonotype was observed at least ten times. The rearrangement joins TRBV20-1 to TRBJ1-5, with D hard to call. V shed 7 bases and J shed 4 bases, with 14 bases lying between them. The CDR3 contains 13 residues. Germline values: CDR1 DFQATT, CDR2 SNEGSKA (reference sequence). CDR3: CSGRRAFNQPQHF. The CDR3 DNA is TGCAGTGGAAGAAGGGCATTTAATCAGCCCCAGCATTTT.

This clonotype has a handful of counts. The rearrangement links TRBV10-1 to TRBJ2-3; D remains ambiguous. Germline-derived CDR1 and CDR2 are WNHNN and SYGVQD (reference sequence). V lost 2 bases and J lost 1, with 4 bases in between. The CDR3 length is 13 residues. Written as DNA, the CDR3 is TGCGCCAGCAGTGAGGGCGGCACAGATACGCAGTATTTT. Translation gives CASSEGGTDTQYF.